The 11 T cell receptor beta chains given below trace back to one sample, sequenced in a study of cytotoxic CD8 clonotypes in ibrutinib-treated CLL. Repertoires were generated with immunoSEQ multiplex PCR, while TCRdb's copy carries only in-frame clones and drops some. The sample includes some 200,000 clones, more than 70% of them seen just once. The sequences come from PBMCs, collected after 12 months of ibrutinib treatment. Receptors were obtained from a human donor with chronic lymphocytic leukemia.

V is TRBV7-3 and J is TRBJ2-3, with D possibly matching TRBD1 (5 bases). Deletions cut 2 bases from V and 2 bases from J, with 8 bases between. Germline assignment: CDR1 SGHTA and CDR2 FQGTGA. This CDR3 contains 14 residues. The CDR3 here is CASSLWGDTDTQYF. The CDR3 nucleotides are TGTGCCAGCAGCTTATGGGGCGACACAGATACGCAGTATTTT. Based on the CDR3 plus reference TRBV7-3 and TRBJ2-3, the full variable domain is GAGVSQTPSNKVTEKGKYVELRCDPISGHTALYWYRQSLGQGPEFLIYFQGTGAADDSGLPNDRFFAVRPEGSVSTLKIQRTERGDSAVYLCASSLWGDTDTQYFGPGTRLTVL.

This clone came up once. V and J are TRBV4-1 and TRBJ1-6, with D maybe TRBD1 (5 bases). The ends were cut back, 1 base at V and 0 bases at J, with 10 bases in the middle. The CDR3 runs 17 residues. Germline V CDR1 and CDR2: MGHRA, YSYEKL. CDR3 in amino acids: CASSQGGLGSYNSPLHF. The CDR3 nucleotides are TGCGCCAGCAGCCAAGGGGGCCTGGGCTCCTATAATTCACCCCTCCACTTT.

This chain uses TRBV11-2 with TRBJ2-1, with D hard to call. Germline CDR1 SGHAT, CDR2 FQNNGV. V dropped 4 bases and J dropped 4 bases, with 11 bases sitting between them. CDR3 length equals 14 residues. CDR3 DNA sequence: TGTGCCAGCAGCTGGCAGGCCATGTACAATGAGCAGTTCTTC. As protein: CASSWQAMYNEQFF.

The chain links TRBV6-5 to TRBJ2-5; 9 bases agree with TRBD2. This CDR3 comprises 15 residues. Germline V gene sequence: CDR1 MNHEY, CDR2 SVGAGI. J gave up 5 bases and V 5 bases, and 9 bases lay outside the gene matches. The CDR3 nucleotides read TGTGCCAGCAGTCCCCTAGCGGGGCTACGGGAGACCCAGTACTTC. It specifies CASSPLAGLRETQYF.

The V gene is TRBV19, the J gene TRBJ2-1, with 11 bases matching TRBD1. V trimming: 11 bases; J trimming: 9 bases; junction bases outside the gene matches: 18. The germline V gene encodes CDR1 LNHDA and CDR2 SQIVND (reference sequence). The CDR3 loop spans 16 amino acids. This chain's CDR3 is CAARTSGDRGNGEQFF. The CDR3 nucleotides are TGTGCCGCTAGAACCTCCGGGGACAGGGGGAATGGTGAGCAGTTCTTC.

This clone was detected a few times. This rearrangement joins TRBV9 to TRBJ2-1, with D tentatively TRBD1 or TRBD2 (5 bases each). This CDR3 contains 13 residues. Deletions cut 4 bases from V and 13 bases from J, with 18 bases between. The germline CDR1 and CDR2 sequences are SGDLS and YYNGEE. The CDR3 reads CASSPRGRDQQFF. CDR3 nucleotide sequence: TGTGCCAGCAGCCCCCGGGGCAGGGACCAACAGTTCTTC.

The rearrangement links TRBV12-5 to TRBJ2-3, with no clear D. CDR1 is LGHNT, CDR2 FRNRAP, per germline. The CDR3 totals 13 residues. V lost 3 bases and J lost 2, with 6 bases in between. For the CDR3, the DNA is TGTGCTAGTGGTTTAGGGAACACAGATACGCAGTATTTT. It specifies CASGLGNTDTQYF.

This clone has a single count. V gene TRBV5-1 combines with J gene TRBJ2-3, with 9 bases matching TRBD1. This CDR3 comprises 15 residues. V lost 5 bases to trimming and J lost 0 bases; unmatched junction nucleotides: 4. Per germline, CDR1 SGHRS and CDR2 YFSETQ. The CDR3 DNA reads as TGCGCCAGCAGATTGACAGGGGGGAGCACAGATACGCAGTATTTT. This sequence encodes CASRLTGGSTDTQYF.

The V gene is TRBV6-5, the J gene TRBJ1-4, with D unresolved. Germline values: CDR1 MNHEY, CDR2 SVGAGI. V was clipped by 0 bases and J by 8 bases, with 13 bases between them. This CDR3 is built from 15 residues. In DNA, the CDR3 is TGTGCCAGCAGTTACTCAGCGGGTTACGCGGAAAAACTGTTTTTT. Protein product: CASSYSAGYAEKLFF.

The CDR3: CASRRTRANTGELFF. As DNA, the CDR3 is TGCGCCAGCAGAAGGACCAGAGCGAACACCGGGGAGCTGTTTTTT. The chain carries TRBV4-1 and TRBJ2-2; the D is unclear. V was clipped by 6 bases and J by 0 bases, with 11 bases between them. Germline lookup yields CDR1 MGHRA and CDR2 YSYEKL. The CDR3 is made up of 15 amino acids.

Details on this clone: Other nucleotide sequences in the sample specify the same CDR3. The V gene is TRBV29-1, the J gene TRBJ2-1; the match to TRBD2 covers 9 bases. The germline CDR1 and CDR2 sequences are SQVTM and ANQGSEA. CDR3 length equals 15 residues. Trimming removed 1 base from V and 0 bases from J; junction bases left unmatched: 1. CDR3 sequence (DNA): TGCAGCGTTGAAGGAGCGGGGGGCTCCTACAATGAGCAGTTCTTC. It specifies CSVEGAGGSYNEQFF.